The T cell receptor beta chain under discussion was sequenced for a study of CD8 T cells in ankylosing spondylitis (TCRdb year 2017). General notes on the study: To find TCR variants linked to disease, the study profiled T cell receptor beta repertoires in ankylosing spondylitis patients and healthy donors. The full study cohort was made up of about two dozen ankylosing spondylitis patients and more than 90 healthy donors. Peripheral blood samples were taken, and synovial fluid was additionally collected from ankylosing spondylitis patients.

About this clonotype itself: What antigen it recognizes has not been identified. The record has no base qualities; no much larger clone is one base away.

Here V drops 7 bases and J drops 2 bases, and the junction holds 10 bases not matched to any gene. According to the germline V gene (reference sequence), CDR1 reads LNHDA and CDR2 reads SQIVND. The CDR3 covers 15 residues, taking in both the cysteine and the phenylalanine. Only the CDR3 region is kept as DNA, spanning 45 bases read in frame from base 1. Beyond this particular receptor, the publication reports: According to the report, matched synovial fluid samples from ankylosing spondylitis patients were significantly enriched for the disease-linked clones. Blood from ankylosing spondylitis patients appeared to be characterized by a TCR beta motif made up of about 8 highly homologous amino acid variants. In peripheral blood, the disease-linked clones were found at relatively low frequencies and had a CD8+ phenotype. Some TCR beta motif variants had previously been reported in synovial fluid and blood of reactive arthritis patients, which suggested common disease-initiation mechanisms.

TCRdb shows the sequencer as Illumina HiSeq 2500. Quantitative 5'-RACE with molecular barcodes was used to prepare TCR beta libraries. The published analysis was carried out like this. Disease-linked TCR variants were identified with a new computational method built on a probabilistic model of VDJ rearrangement. The public sequencing data were trimmed at Q25 with fastp and processed into clonotypes with MiXCR by TCRdb, which kept only in-frame beta chains. Rows with a matching CDR3 protein are joined into one entry that keeps the most common DNA and genes. None of the V and J calls come from the authors' own analysis; TCRdb made them. The sample table records 390,000 or so distinct CDR3 sequences; 20% to 25% of these occur just once. The top ten constitute around 17% of the sample.

Recombination connected TRBV19 to TRBJ2-7, with TRBD1 identical over 8 junction bases. Sample: blood, either unsorted or a sorted T cell fraction (not recorded which). This sequence originates from a male donor with ankylosing spondylitis. Read as DNA, the sequence is TGTGCCAGTATGTTTCAGGGGGCCGGGACCTACGAGCAGTACTTC. Translation gives CASMFQGAGTYEQYF. With the rest looked up from the reference TRBV19 and TRBJ2-7 genes rather than sequenced, the full variable domain is DGGITQSPKYLFRKEGQNVTLSCEQNLNHDAMYWYRQDPGQGLRLIYYSQIVNDFQKGDIAEGYSVSREKKESFPLTVTSAQKNPTAFYLCASMFQGAGTYEQYFGPGTRLTVT.